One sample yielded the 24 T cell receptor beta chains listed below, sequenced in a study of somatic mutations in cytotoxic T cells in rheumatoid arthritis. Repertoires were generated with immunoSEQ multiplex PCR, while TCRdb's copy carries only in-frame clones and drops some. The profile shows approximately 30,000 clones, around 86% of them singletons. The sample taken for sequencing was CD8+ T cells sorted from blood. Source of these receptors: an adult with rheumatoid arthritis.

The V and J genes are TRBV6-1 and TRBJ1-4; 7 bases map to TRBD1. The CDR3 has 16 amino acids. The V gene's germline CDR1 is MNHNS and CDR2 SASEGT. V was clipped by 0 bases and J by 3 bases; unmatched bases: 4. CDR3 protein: CASSEAAGTANEKLFF. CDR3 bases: TGTGCCAGCAGTGAAGCGGCGGGGACAGCTAATGAAAAACTGTTTTTT.

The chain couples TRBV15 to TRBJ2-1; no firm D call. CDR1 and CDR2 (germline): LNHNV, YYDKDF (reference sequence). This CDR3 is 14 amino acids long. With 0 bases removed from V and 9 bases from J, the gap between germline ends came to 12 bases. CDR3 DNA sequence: TGTGCCACCAGCAGAGATAAGGAGTCGGGTGAGCAGTTCTTC. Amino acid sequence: CATSRDKESGEQFF.

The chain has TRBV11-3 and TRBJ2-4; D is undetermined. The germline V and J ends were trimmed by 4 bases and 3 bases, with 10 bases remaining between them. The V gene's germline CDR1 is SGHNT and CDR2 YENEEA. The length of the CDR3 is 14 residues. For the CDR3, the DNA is TGTGCCAGCAGCTCACCTTCGGGCAAAAACATTCAGTACTTC. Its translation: CASSSPSGKNIQYF.

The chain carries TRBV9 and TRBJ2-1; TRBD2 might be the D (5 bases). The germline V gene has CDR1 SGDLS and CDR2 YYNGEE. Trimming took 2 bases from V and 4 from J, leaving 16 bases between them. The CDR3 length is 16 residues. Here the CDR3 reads CASSVRGQFEYNEQFF. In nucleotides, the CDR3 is TGTGCCAGCAGCGTGCGAGGGCAGTTCGAATACAATGAGCAGTTCTTC.

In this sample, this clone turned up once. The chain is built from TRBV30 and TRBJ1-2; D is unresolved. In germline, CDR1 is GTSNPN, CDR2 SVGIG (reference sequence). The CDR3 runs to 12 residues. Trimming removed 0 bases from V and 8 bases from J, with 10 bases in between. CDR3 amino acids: CAWSVGPGGYTF. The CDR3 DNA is TGTGCCTGGAGTGTAGGGCCTGGGGGCTACACCTTC. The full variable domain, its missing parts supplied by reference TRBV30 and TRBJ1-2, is SQTIHQWPATLVQPVGSPLSLECTVEGTSNPNLYWYRQAAGRGLQLLFYSVGIGQISSEVPQNLSASRPQDRQFILSSKKLLLSDSGFYLCAWSVGPGGYTFGSGTRLTVV.

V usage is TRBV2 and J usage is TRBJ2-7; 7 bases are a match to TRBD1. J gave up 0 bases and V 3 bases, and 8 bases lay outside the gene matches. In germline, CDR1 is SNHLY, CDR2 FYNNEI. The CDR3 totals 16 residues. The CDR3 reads CASSESTGLSSYEQYF. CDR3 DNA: TGTGCCAGCAGTGAGTCGACAGGGTTGAGCTCCTACGAGCAGTACTTC.

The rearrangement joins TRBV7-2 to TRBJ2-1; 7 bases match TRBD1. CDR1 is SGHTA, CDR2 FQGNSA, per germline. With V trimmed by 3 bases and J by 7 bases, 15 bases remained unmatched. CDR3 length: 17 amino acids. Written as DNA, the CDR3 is TGTGCCAGCAGCTTCGGGGTCGGAGACAGGGCTGGGAATGAGCAGTTCTTC. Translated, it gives CASSFGVGDRAGNEQFF.

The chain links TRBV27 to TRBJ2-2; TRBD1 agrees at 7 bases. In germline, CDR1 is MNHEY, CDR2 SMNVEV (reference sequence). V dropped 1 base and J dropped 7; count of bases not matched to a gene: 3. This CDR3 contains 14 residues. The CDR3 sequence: CASSLFRGYGELFF. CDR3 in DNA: TGTGCCAGCAGTTTATTCAGGGGGTACGGGGAGCTGTTTTTT.

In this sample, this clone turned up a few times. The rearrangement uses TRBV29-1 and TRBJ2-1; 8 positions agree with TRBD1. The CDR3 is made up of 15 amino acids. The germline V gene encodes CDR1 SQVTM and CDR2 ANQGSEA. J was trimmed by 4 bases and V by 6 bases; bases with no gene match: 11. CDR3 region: CSVDRQGSSYNEQFF. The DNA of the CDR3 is TGCAGCGTGGACCGACAGGGGAGCTCTTACAATGAGCAGTTCTTC.

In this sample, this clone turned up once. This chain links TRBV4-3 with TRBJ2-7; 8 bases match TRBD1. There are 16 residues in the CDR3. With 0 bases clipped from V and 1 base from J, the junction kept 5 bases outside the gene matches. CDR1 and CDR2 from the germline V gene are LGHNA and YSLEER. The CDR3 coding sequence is TGCGCCAGCAGCCAAGATTATGGGGACAGGTCCTACGAGCAGTACTTC. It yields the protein CASSQDYGDRSYEQYF.

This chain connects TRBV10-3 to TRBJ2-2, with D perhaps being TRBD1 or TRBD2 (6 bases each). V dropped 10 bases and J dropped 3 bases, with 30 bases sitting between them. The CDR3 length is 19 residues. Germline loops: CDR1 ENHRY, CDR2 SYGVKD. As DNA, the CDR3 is TGTGCCACCAGGGGCAGCGGGTCCGGCCGGAGTTTTGACACCGGGGAGCTGTTTTTT. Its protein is CATRGSGSGRSFDTGELFF.

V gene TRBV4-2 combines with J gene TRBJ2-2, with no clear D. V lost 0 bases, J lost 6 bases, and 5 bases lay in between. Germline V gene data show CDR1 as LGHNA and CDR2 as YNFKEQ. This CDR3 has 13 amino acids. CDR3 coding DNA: TGTGCCAGCAGCCAAGAGACGTCCGGGGAGCTGTTTTTT. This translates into CASSQETSGELFF.

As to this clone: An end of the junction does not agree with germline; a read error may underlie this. CDR3 nucleotides: TGCGCCAGCACCGGGACAGGGGGCCCAGGGATCTTC. Its protein product is CASTGTGGPGIF. The V gene is TRBV5-1, the J gene TRBJ2-7, with 12 bases lining up with TRBD1. This CDR3 contains 12 residues. Germline CDR1 reads SGHRS; CDR2 reads YFSETQ.

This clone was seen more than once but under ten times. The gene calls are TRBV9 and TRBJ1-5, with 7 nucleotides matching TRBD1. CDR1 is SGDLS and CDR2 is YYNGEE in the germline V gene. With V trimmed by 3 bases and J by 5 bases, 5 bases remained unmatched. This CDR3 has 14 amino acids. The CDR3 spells CASSGRDSDQPQHF. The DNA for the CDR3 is TGTGCCAGCAGCGGCCGGGACAGCGATCAGCCCCAGCATTTT.

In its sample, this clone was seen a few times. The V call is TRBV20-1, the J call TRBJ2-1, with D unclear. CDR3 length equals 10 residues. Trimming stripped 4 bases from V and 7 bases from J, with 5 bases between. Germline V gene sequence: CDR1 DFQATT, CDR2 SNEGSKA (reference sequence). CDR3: CSAKLNEQFF. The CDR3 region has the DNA TGCAGTGCTAAACTGAATGAGCAGTTCTTC.

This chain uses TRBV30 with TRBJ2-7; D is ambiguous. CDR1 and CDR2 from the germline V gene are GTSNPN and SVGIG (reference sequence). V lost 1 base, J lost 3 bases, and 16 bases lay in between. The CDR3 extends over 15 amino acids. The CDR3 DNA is TGTGCCTGGAGTGAGGTGCGGCAGGTGGTCTACGAGCAGTACTTC. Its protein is CAWSEVRQVVYEQYF. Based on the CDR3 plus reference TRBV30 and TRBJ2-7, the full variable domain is SQTIHQWPATLVQPVGSPLSLECTVEGTSNPNLYWYRQAAGRGLQLLFYSVGIGQISSEVPQNLSASRPQDRQFILSSKKLLLSDSGFYLCAWSEVRQVVYEQYFGPGTRLTVT.

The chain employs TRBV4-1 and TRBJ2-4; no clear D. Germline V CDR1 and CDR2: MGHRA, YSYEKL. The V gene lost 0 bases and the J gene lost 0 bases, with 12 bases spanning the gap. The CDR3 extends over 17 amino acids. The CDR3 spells CASSQEQTPLAKNIQYF. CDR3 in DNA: TGCGCCAGCAGCCAAGAACAGACACCTCTAGCCAAAAACATTCAGTACTTC.

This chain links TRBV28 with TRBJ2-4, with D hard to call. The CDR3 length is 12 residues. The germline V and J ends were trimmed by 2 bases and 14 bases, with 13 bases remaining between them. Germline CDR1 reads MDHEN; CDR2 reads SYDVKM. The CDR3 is CASSLGLTVEYF. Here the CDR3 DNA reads TGTGCCAGCAGTTTAGGGTTAACAGTGGAGTACTTC.

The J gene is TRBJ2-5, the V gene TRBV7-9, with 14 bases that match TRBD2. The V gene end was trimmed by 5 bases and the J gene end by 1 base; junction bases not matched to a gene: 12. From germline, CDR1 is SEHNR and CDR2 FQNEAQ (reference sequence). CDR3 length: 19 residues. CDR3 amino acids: CASSEPPGLAGDFQETQYF. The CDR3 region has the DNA TGTGCCAGCAGCGAGCCTCCGGGACTAGCGGGGGATTTCCAAGAGACCCAGTACTTC.

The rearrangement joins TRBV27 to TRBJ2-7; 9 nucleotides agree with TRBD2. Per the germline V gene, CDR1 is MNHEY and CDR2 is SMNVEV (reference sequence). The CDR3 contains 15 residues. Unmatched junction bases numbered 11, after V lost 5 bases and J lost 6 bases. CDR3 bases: TGTGCCAGCAGTCCCCGGGCTAGCGGGATGGGCGAGCAGTACTTC. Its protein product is CASSPRASGMGEQYF.

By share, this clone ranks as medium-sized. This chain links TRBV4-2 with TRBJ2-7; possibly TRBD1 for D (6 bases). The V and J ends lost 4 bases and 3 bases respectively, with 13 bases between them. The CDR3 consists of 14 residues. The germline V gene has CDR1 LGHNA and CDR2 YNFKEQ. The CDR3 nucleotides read TGTGCCAGCAGCCCCCGACAGGACATCTACGAGCAGTACTTC. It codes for CASSPRQDIYEQYF.

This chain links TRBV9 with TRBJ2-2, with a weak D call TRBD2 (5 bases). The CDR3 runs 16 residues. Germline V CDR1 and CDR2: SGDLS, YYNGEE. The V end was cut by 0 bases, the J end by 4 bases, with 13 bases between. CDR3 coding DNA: TGTGCCAGCAGCGTAGTAAGCGGTCGTAGCACCGGGGAGCTGTTTTTT. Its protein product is CASSVVSGRSTGELFF.

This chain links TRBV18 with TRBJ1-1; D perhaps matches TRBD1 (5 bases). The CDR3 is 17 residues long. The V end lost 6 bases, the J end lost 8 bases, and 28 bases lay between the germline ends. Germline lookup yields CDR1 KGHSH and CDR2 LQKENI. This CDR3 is CASSPQRSGAFRPEAFF. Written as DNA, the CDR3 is TGTGCCAGCTCCCCGCAACGGTCCGGGGCTTTTCGGCCCGAAGCTTTCTTT.

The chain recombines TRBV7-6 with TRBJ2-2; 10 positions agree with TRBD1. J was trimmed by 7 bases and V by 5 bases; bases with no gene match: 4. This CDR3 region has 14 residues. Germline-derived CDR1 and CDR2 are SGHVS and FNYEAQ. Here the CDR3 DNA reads TGTGCCAGCAGCCCGACAGGGGGCTACGGGGAGCTGTTTTTT. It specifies CASSPTGGYGELFF.